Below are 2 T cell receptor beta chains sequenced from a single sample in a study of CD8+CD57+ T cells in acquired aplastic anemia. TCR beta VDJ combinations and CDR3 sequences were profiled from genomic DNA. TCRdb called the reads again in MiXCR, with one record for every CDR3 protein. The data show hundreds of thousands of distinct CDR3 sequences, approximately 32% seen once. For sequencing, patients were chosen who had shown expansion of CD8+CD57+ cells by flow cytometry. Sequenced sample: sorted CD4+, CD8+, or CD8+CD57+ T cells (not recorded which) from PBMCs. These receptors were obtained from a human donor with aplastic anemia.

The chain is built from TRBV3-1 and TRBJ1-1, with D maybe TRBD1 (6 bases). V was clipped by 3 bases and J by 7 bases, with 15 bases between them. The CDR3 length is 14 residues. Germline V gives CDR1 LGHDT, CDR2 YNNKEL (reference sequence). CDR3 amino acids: CASSHHGEGGEAFF. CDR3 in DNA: TGTGCCAGCAGCCACCATGGGGAGGGGGGTGAAGCTTTCTTT.

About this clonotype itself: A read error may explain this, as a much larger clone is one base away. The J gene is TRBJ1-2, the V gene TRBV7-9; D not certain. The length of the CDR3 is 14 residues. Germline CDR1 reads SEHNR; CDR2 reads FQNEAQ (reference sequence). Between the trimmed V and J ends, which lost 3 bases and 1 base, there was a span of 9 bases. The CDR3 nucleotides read TGTGCCAGCAGCTTCCAGGACCTTAACTATGGCTACACCTTC. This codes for CASSFQDLNYGYTF.